This TCR beta chain was recovered during a study of blood T cell repertoires in COVID-19. In the study overall: Material from acute and convalescent COVID-19 was sourced from the United States, Italy and Spain.

A Seattle source enrolled patients during active infection and followed them longitudinally. The V gene's germline CDR1 is KGHSH and CDR2 LQKENI. V was shortened by 4 bases and J by 9 bases, with 19 bases between the two germline ends. This CDR3 has 15 amino acids. Original handling: Reference gene primers were amplified, and this amplification served to estimate nucleated cell counts. Using immunoSEQ multiplex PCR, the repertoire was profiled, and TCRdb retains in-frame clones only, with some absent. That table supplies the V and J calls and clone size; D and trimming were determined from the DNA. Of about 300,000 clones listed, roughly 91% are singletons.

This clonotype was obtained from a woman in her thirties with COVID-19, enrolled during active disease. The rearrangement joins TRBV18 to TRBJ2-1; a possible D gene is TRBD1 (6 bases). The specimen was peripheral blood. CDR3 sequence (DNA): TGTGCCAGCTCACTTAGTGCGGACAGCCAAGCTGAGCAGTTCTTC. Translated: CASSLSADSQAEQFF.